What follows is one T cell receptor (beta chain) and its context. Its antigen is not known. This sample stems from a study of PD-1 blockade in classical Hodgkin lymphoma. Brentuximab vedotin exposure varied among the patients, all of whom had relapsed after autologous stem cell transplantation. General study results and limits: In newly diagnosed patients, baseline TCR diversity was reportedly below that of healthy donors. Complete responders showed a baseline diversity that resembled the diversity of newly diagnosed patients.

Here immunoSEQ multiplex PCR was the method, and the copy in TCRdb shows in-frame clones only, minus some. The sample includes some 62,000 clones, around 88% seen only once; the top ten take roughly an eighth. Per germline, CDR1 PRHDT and CDR2 FYEKMQ (reference sequence). The CDR3 is 14 residues long. V lost 4 bases, J lost 4 bases, and 13 bases lay in between. The chain uses TRBV13 and TRBJ1-2; maybe TRBD1 (6 bases). The source is a human donor with classical Hodgkin lymphoma. The source material was peripheral blood mononuclear cells (PBMCs), sampled at baseline. CDR3 nucleotides: TGTGCCAGCAGCTCCGGACAGTTACTCTATGGCTACACCTTC. It yields the protein CASSSGQLLYGYTF.